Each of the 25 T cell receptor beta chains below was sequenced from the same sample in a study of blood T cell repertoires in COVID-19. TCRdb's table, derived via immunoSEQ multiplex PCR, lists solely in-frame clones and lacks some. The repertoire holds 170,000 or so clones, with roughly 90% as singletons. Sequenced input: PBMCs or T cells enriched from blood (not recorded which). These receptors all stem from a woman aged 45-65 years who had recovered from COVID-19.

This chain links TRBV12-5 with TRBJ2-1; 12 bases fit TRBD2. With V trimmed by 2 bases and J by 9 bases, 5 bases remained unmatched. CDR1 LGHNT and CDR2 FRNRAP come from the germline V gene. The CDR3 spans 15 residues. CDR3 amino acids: CASGLFGLAGPEQFF. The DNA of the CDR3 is TGTGCTAGTGGTTTGTTTGGACTAGCGGGACCTGAGCAGTTCTTC.

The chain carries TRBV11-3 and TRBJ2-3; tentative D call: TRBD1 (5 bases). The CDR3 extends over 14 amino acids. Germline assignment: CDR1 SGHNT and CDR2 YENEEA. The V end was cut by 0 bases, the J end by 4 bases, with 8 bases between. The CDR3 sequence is CASSLEAGSDTQYF. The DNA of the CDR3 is TGTGCCAGCAGCTTAGAAGCAGGGTCAGATACGCAGTATTTT.

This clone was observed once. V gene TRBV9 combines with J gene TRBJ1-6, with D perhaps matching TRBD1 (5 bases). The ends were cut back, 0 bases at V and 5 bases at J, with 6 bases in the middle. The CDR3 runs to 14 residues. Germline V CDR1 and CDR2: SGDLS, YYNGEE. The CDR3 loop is CASSVEGNNSPLHF. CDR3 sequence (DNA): TGTGCCAGCAGCGTAGAGGGGAATAATTCACCCCTCCACTTT. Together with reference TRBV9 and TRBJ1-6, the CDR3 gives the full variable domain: DSGVTQTPKHLITATGQRVTLRCSPRSGDLSVYWYQQSLDQGLQFLIQYYNGEERAKGNILERFSAQQFPDLHSELNLSSLELGDSALYFCASSVEGNNSPLHFGNGTRLTVT.

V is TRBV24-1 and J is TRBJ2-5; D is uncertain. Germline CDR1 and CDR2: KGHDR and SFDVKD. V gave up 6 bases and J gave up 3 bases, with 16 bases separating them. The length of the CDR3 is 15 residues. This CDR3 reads CATSLSDSREETQYF. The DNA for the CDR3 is TGTGCCACCAGTCTCTCAGACTCCCGGGAAGAGACCCAGTACTTC.

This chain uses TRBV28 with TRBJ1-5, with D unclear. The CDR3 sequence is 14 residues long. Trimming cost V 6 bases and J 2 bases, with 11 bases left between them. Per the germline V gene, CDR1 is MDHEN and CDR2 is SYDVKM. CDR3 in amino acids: CASRRDNRNQPQHF. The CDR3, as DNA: TGTGCCAGCAGGAGAGACAACCGCAATCAGCCCCAGCATTTT.

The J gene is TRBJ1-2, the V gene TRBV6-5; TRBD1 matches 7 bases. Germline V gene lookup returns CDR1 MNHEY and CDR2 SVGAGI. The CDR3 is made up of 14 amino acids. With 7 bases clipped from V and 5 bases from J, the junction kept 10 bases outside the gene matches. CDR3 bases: TGTGCCAGCACCCGGACAGGAGCGCATTATGGCTACACCTTC. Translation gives CASTRTGAHYGYTF.

DNA for the CDR3: TGTGCCAGCAGGGATGGGACAGGGGGCGCCGAGCAGTACTTC. This sequence encodes CASRDGTGGAEQYF. The J gene is TRBJ2-7, the V gene TRBV6-5; 12 nucleotides agree with TRBD1. The V and J ends lost 6 bases and 6 bases, in that order; junction bases with no gene match: 6. Germline CDR1 MNHEY, CDR2 SVGAGI. The CDR3 is 14 residues long.

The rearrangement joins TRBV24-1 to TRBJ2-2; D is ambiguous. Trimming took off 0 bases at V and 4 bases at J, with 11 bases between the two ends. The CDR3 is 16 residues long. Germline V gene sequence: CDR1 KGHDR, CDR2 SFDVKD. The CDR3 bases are TGTGCCACCAGTGATTTGGCAGGTTCGGTCACCGGGGAGCTGTTTTTT. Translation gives CATSDLAGSVTGELFF.

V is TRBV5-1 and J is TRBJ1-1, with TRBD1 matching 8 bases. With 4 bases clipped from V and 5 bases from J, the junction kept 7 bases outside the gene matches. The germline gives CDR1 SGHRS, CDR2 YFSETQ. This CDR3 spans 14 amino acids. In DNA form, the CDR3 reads TGCGCCAGCAGCAGGACAGGGTCGGTGACTGAAGCTTTCTTT. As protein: CASSRTGSVTEAFF. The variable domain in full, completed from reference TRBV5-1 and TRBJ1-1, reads KAGVTQTPRYLIKTRGQQVTLSCSPISGHRSVSWYQQTPGQGLQFLFEYFSETQRNKGNFPGRFSGRQFSNSRSEMNVSTLELGDSALYLCASSRTGSVTEAFFGQGTRLTVV.

The CDR3 DNA follows: TGCAGCGCCTTACTAGCGTGGAGAGGTACAGATACGCAGTATTTT. This codes for CSALLAWRGTDTQYF. The rearrangement joins TRBV29-1 to TRBJ2-3; 7 nucleotides match TRBD2. CDR3 size: 15 residues. J lost 3 bases, V lost 7 bases, and 13 bases had no gene match. Germline lookup yields CDR1 SQVTM and CDR2 ANQGSEA.

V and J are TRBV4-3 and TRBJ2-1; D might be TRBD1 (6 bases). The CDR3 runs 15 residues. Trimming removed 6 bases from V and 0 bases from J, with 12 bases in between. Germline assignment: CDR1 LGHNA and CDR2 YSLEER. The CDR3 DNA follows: TGCGCCAGCAGACCAGACAGGAACTCCTACAATGAGCAGTTCTTC. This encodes CASRPDRNSYNEQFF.

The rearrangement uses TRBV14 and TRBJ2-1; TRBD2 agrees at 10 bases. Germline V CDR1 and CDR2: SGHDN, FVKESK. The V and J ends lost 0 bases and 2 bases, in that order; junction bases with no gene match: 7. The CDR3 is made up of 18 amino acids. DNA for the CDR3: TGTGCCAGCAGCCAAGATATTAAAACTAGCGGGACCTACAATGAGCAGTTCTTC. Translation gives CASSQDIKTSGTYNEQFF.

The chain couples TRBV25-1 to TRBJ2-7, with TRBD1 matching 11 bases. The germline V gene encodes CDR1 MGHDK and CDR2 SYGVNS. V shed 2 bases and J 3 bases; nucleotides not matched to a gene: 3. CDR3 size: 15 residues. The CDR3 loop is CASSEPGTGGYEQYF. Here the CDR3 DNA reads TGTGCCAGCAGTGAACCCGGGACAGGGGGCTACGAGCAGTACTTC.

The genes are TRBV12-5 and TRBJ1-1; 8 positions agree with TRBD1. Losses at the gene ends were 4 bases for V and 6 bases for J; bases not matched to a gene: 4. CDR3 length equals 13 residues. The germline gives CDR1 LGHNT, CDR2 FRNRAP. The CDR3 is CASGSDRVPEAFF. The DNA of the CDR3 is TGTGCTAGTGGTTCGGACAGGGTGCCTGAAGCTTTCTTT. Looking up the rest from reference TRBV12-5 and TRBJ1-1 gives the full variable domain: DARVTQTPRHKVTEMGQEVTMRCQPILGHNTVFWYRQTMMQGLELLAYFRNRAPLDDSGMPKDRFSAEMPDATLATLKIQPSEPRDSAVYFCASGSDRVPEAFFGQGTRLTVV.

The CDR3 loop reads CASSQESGRRSYNEQFF. CDR3 sequence (DNA): TGTGCCAGCAGCCAAGAGAGCGGGAGGCGCTCCTACAATGAGCAGTTCTTC. The chain uses TRBV4-2 and TRBJ2-1, with 9 bases fitting TRBD2. Germline CDR1 LGHNA, CDR2 YNFKEQ. This CDR3 is 17 amino acids long. With 0 bases clipped from V and 0 bases from J, the junction kept 3 bases outside the gene matches.

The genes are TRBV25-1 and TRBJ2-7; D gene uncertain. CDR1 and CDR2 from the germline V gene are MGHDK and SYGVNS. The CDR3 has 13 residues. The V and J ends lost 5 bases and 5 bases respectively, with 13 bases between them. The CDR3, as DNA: TGTGCCAGCAGTAGTTTTAGTCACCACGAGCAGTACTTC. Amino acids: CASSSFSHHEQYF.

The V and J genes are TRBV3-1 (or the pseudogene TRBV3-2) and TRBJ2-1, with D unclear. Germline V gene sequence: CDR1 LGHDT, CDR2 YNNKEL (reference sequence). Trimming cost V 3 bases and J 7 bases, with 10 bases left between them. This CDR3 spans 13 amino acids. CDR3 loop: CASSHYNGNEQFF. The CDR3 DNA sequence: TGTGCCAGCAGCCATTACAACGGGAATGAGCAGTTCTTC.

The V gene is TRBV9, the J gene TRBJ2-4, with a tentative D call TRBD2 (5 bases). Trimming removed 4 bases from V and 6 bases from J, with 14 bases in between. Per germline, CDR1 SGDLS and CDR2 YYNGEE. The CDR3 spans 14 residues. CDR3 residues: CASSSGLSLNIQYF. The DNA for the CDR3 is TGTGCCAGCAGCTCAGGACTTTCCTTAAACATTCAGTACTTC. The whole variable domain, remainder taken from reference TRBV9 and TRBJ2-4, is DSGVTQTPKHLITATGQRVTLRCSPRSGDLSVYWYQQSLDQGLQFLIQYYNGEERAKGNILERFSAQQFPDLHSELNLSSLELGDSALYFCASSSGLSLNIQYFGAGTRLSVL.

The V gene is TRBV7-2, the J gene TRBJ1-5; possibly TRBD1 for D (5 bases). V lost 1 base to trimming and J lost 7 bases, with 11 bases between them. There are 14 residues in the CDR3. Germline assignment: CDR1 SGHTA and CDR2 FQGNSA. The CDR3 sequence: CASSLERRGQPQHF. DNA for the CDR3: TGTGCCAGCAGCTTAGAGCGTAGGGGCCAGCCCCAGCATTTT.

DNA for the CDR3: TGTGCCAGCAGGGCGGGAGCGAACTACAATGAGCAGTTCTTC. It encodes CASRAGANYNEQFF. The rearrangement uses TRBV28 and TRBJ2-1; 7 bases match TRBD2. Per the germline V gene, CDR1 is MDHEN and CDR2 is SYDVKM. Unmatched junction bases numbered 5, after V lost 6 bases and J lost 3 bases. This CDR3 is built from 14 residues.

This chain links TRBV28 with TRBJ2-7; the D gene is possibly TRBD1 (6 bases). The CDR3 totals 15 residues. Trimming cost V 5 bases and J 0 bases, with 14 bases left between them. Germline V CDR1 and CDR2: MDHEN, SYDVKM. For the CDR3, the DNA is TGTGCCAGCAGTCACAACAGGGAACCCTCCTACGAGCAGTACTTC. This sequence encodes CASSHNREPSYEQYF.

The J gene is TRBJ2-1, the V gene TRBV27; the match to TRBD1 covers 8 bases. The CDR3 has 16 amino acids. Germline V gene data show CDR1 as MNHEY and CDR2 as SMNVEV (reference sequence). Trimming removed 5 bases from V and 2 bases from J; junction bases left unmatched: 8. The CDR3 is CASSQTGALAYNEQFF. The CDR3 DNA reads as TGTGCCAGCAGTCAGACAGGGGCCTTGGCCTACAATGAGCAGTTCTTC.

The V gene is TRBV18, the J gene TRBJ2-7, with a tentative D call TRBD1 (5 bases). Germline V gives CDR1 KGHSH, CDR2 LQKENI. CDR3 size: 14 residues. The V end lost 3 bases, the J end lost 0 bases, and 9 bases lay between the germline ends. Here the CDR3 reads CASSPSTASYEQYF. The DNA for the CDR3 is TGTGCCAGCTCACCCTCGACAGCCTCCTACGAGCAGTACTTC.

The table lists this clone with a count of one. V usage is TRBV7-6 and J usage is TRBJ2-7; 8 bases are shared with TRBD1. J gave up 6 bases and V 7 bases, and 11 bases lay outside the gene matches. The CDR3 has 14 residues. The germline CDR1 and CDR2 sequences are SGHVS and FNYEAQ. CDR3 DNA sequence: TGTGCCAGCACCCGGAGGGCAGGGGGCGGCGAGCAGTACTTC. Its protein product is CASTRRAGGGEQYF.

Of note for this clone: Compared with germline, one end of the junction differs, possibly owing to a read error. CDR3 DNA: TGTGCCAGCAGAGAAGGGGTGGGGGCGTTCAATCAGCCCCAGCATTTT. Encoded protein: CASREGVGAFNQPQHF. V usage is TRBV2 and J usage is TRBJ1-5; D is perhaps TRBD1 (6 bases). The CDR3 contains 16 residues. The V gene's germline CDR1 is SNHLY and CDR2 FYNNEI.